This note documents a single TCR beta chain sequence. Antigen: not known. The sample comes from a study of T cell responses to AZD1222 COVID-19 vaccine. Study-level results: The peak T cell response came first, and repertoires were sampled only after it. Nearly half of spike-specific TCRs reportedly go after variant regions that carry no mutations. White British people made up most donors, females outnumbered males, and clonal diversity was possibly underestimated. The breadth and depth of Spike-specific TCRs increased once two AZD1222 doses had been given.

V shed 5 bases and J shed 8 bases, with 12 bases lying between them. Germline V gives CDR1 SNHLY, CDR2 FYNNEI. CDR3 length equals 12 residues. The table came from immunoSEQ multiplex PCR; TCRdb's copy has only in-frame clones and leaves some out. The sample contains around 120,000 clones, roughly nine tenths of which appear only once. The sequence came from an adult who received the AZD1222 COVID-19 vaccine. The sample here was peripheral blood, taken 28 days after the second AZD1222 dose. This rearrangement joins TRBV2 to TRBJ1-1; TRBD1 might be the D (6 bases). The CDR3 is CASSKRRGEAFF. The CDR3 nucleotides are TGTGCCAGCAGTAAAAGGAGGGGGGAAGCTTTCTTT.